This T cell receptor beta chain was identified in a study of Graves' ophthalmopathy and Graves' hyperthyroidism. Study background: At initial diagnosis, peripheral blood was obtained, and this preceded any treatment.

This clonotype occurred many times. Using RNA transcripts, the TCR beta CDR3 regions were amplified. The workflow started with a first-round RT-PCR run with HTBI primers and then moved on to a second-round multiplex PCR. TCRdb analysed the multiplex PCR reads with MiXCR anew, one entry per CDR3 protein. The table has 300,000 to 350,000 distinct CDR3 sequences, 15% to 20% seen once. Trimming removed 6 bases from V and 5 bases from J, with 12 bases in between. CDR3 length: 13 amino acids. Sequencing was performed on peripheral blood. The chain couples TRBV12-3 or TRBV12-4 to TRBJ2-3; D remains ambiguous. The sequence came from an adult man with Graves' ophthalmopathy. DNA for the CDR3: TGTGCCAGCAGGGGCCGTGACGGAGATACGCAGTATTTT. It codes for CASRGRDGDTQYF.